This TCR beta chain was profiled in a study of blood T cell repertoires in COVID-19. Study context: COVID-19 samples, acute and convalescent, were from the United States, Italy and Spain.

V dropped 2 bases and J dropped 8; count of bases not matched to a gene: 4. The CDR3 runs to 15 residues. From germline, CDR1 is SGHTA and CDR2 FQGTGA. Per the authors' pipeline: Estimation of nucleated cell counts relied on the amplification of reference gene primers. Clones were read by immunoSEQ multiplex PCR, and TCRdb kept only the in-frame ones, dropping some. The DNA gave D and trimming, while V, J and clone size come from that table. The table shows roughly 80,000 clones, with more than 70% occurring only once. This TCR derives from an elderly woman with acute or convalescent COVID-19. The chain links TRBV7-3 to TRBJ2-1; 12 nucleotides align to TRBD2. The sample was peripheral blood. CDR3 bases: TGTGCCAGCAGCTTAGCTAGCGGGAGGGCCCATGAGCAGTTCTTC. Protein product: CASSLASGRAHEQFF.